Each of the 21 T cell receptor beta chains below was sequenced from the same sample in a study of T cells in Graves' hyperthyroidism and ophthalmopathy. It was RNA transcripts that yielded the amplified TCR beta CDR3 regions. First-round RT-PCR targeting the TCR CDR3 was performed with the HTBI primer set. One entry per CDR3 protein results from TCRdb running MiXCR on the multiplex PCR reads. Here the sample spans roughly 290,000 distinct CDR3 sequences, more than 10% being singletons. The sample was blood. These receptors came from a woman aged 25 to 39 with Graves' hyperthyroidism that later progressed to Graves' ophthalmopathy.

Of note for this clonotype: This may come from a read error, since a much larger clone is one base off. The chain employs TRBV7-2 and TRBJ2-7; 7 bases align to TRBD2. The CDR3 totals 13 residues. The ends lost 4 bases at V and 5 bases at J; junction bases unmatched: 5. Germline loops: CDR1 SGHTA, CDR2 FQGNSA. The CDR3 loop reads CASSSSGGNEQYF. Here the CDR3 DNA reads TGTGCCAGCAGCTCATCCGGGGGGAACGAGCAGTACTTC. Variable domain in full (rest from reference TRBV7-2 and TRBJ2-7): GAGVSQSPSNKVTEKGKDVELRCDPISGHTALYWYRQSLGQGLEFLIYFQGNSAPDKSGLPSDRFSAERTGGSVSTLTIQRTQQEDSAVYLCASSSSGGNEQYFGPGTRLTVT.

Many counts were recorded for this clonotype. This chain uses TRBV6-1 with TRBJ2-7, with 8 bases aligning to TRBD2. From germline, CDR1 is MNHNS and CDR2 SASEGT. The CDR3 loop spans 15 amino acids. The V and J ends lost 5 bases and 6 bases, in that order; junction bases with no gene match: 12. The CDR3 loop is CASSSGGGRRSEQYF. CDR3 bases: TGTGCCAGCAGTTCCGGGGGCGGGAGGAGGTCCGAGCAGTACTTC.

This clonotype occurred many times. CDR3 amino acids: CASSLSGWGAPYEQYF. DNA of the CDR3: TGTGCCAGCAGTTTATCGGGGTGGGGGGCGCCCTACGAGCAGTACTTC. The chain joins TRBV27 to TRBJ2-7; the D gene could be TRBD1 or TRBD2 (6 bases each). Germline CDR1 and CDR2: MNHEY and SMNVEV (reference sequence). This CDR3 spans 16 amino acids. Deletions cut 0 bases from V and 2 bases from J, with 14 bases between.

This clonotype was found many times. The V call is TRBV6-1, the J call TRBJ2-7; no clear D gene. The CDR3 totals 13 residues. Trimming removed 1 base from V and 3 bases from J, with 7 bases in between. From germline, CDR1 is MNHNS and CDR2 SASEGT. In DNA form, the CDR3 reads TGTGCCAGCAGTGAAGGACATTTCTACGAGCAGTACTTC. It codes for CASSEGHFYEQYF.

The V call is TRBV7-2, the J call TRBJ1-4; TRBD1 aligns across 8 bases. CDR3 length: 15 amino acids. The ends lost 3 bases at V and 4 bases at J; junction bases unmatched: 4. Germline V gene data show CDR1 as SGHTA and CDR2 as FQGNSA. CDR3 loop: CASSFRGPLNEKLFF. CDR3 nucleotides: TGTGCCAGCAGCTTCAGGGGGCCCCTTAATGAAAAACTGTTTTTT.

The rearrangement links TRBV9 to TRBJ2-3; D possibly corresponds to TRBD2 (5 bases). V dropped 3 bases and J dropped 6 bases, with 11 bases sitting between them. This CDR3 region has 13 residues. CDR1 and CDR2 (germline): SGDLS, YYNGEE. For the CDR3, the DNA is TGTGCCAGCAGCGGGACTTTGTCGGATACGCAGTATTTT. Translated: CASSGTLSDTQYF.

This clonotype was detected ten times or more. The CDR3 sequence is CAAASGGLKRDGNEQFF. The CDR3 coding sequence is TGTGCCGCTGCCTCGGGCGGCCTAAAAAGGGACGGGAATGAGCAGTTCTTC. V usage is TRBV28 and J usage is TRBJ2-1; perhaps D is TRBD1 or TRBD2 (5 bases each). V dropped 11 bases and J dropped 7 bases, with 30 bases sitting between them. The CDR3 is made up of 17 amino acids. CDR1 is MDHEN, CDR2 SYDVKM, per germline.

This clonotype was picked up many times. The genes are TRBV28 and TRBJ1-1; 7 positions match TRBD1. Germline loops: CDR1 MDHEN, CDR2 SYDVKM. This CDR3 has 13 amino acids. After removal of 7 bases from V and 4 bases from J, the junction contained 6 bases not matched to a gene. CDR3 in amino acids: CASTTGWSTEAFF. CDR3 bases: TGTGCCAGCACGACAGGGTGGAGCACTGAAGCTTTCTTT.

The J gene is TRBJ2-3, the V gene TRBV4-3; TRBD2 matches 11 bases. CDR1 is LGHNA, CDR2 YSLEER, per germline. The CDR3 sequence is 16 residues long. V gave up 1 base and J gave up 4 bases; unmatched junction bases: 4. CDR3 amino acids: CASSQAHSGRADTQYF. CDR3 nucleotide sequence: TGCGCCAGCAGCCAAGCCCATAGCGGGAGGGCAGATACGCAGTATTTT.

At least ten counts were recorded for this clonotype. This chain links TRBV6-1 with TRBJ2-5, with a tentative D call TRBD2 (6 bases). From germline, CDR1 is MNHNS and CDR2 SASEGT. Trimming cost V 2 bases and J 4 bases, with 14 bases left between them. This CDR3 comprises 15 residues. Here the CDR3 DNA reads TGTGCCAGCAGTGAACTGCCCGCTAGCGTAGAGACCCAGTACTTC. Its translation is CASSELPASVETQYF.

This clonotype was seen many times. The chain combines TRBV6-2 or TRBV6-3 with TRBJ1-1; 8 bases map to TRBD1. V lost 4 bases and J lost 4; bases outside the gene matches: 5. The CDR3 contains 14 residues. CDR1 and CDR2 from the germline V gene are MNHEY and SVGEGT. Here the CDR3 reads CASSSDRVSTEAFF. CDR3 coding DNA: TGTGCCAGCAGTTCGGACAGGGTTTCCACTGAAGCTTTCTTT.

This clonotype appeared many times. This chain joins TRBV3-2 and TRBJ1-1. TRBV3-2 is a pseudogene locus. The CDR3 covers 10 residues. The CDR3 spells CARRTHEAFF. DNA of the CDR3: TGTGCCAGGAGGACTCATGAAGCTTTCTTT.

In this sample, this clonotype turned up many times. The rearrangement links TRBV12-3 or TRBV12-4 to TRBJ2-1; possibly TRBD1 or TRBD2 for D (5 bases each). The V and J ends lost 2 bases and 15 bases respectively, with 20 bases between them. The CDR3 is made up of 14 amino acids. CDR3 sequence: CASSLNWDLRLMFF. DNA for the CDR3: TGTGCCAGCAGTTTAAACTGGGACCTAAGGCTCATGTTCTTC.

The sample holds many counts of this clonotype. The chain joins TRBV30 to TRBJ2-7; weak D call: TRBD1 (5 bases). Germline-derived CDR1 and CDR2 are GTSNPN and SVGIG (reference sequence). V lost 2 bases, J lost 0 bases, and 20 bases lay in between. This CDR3 has 17 amino acids. This chain's CDR3 is CAWSSGWAQVLSYEQYF. In nucleotides, the CDR3 is TGTGCCTGGAGTTCAGGGTGGGCCCAGGTTCTCTCCTACGAGCAGTACTTC. Together with reference TRBV30 and TRBJ2-7, the CDR3 gives the full variable domain: SQTIHQWPATLVQPVGSPLSLECTVEGTSNPNLYWYRQAAGRGLQLLFYSVGIGQISSEVPQNLSASRPQDRQFILSSKKLLLSDSGFYLCAWSSGWAQVLSYEQYFGPGTRLTVT.

This clonotype showed up just a few times. The genes are TRBV9 and TRBJ2-1; 7 bases are shared with TRBD2. In germline, CDR1 is SGDLS, CDR2 YYNGEE. This CDR3 is 14 amino acids long. J gave up 4 bases and V 1 base, and 2 bases lay outside the gene matches. The CDR3 DNA reads TGTGCCAGCAGCGTAAGCGGGGTGTACAATGAGCAGTTCTTC. Amino acids: CASSVSGVYNEQFF.

This clonotype was observed at least ten times. V is TRBV13 and J is TRBJ2-1, with D unresolved. The germline V gene encodes CDR1 PRHDT and CDR2 FYEKMQ (reference sequence). The V end was cut by 4 bases, the J end by 10 bases, with 14 bases between. The length of the CDR3 is 13 residues. CDR3 residues: CASSSRLGSEQFF. CDR3 nucleotides: TGTGCCAGCAGCTCGCGGTTAGGGTCGGAGCAGTTCTTC.

As concerns this clonotype: The junction and the germline gene differ at one end; a read error may be behind it. This sequence joins TRBV6-2 or TRBV6-3 and TRBJ1-2; 9 bases match TRBD1. This CDR3 is built from 15 residues. Germline CDR1 is MNHEY and CDR2 is SVGEGT. The chain's CDR3 is CASSPPGTGIYDYTF. DNA for the CDR3: TGTGCCAGCAGCCCCCCCGGGACAGGGATCTATGACTACACCTTC.

This clonotype was observed at least ten times. V is TRBV7-9 and J is TRBJ2-7, with D possibly TRBD1 on 6 matching bases. V was cut by 5 bases and J by 3 bases, with 14 bases left in between. The CDR3 length is 14 residues. CDR1 SEHNR and CDR2 FQNEAQ come from the germline V gene (reference sequence). CDR3: CASSLIEGGYEQYF. In DNA form, the CDR3 reads TGTGCCAGCAGCCTAATTGAAGGGGGCTACGAGCAGTACTTC.

The chain links TRBV3-1 to TRBJ1-4; D possibly corresponds to TRBD1 (6 bases). The germline CDR1 and CDR2 sequences are LGHDT and YNNKEL (reference sequence). V lost 0 bases to trimming and J lost 7 bases, with 15 bases between them. This CDR3 comprises 16 residues. This CDR3 reads CASSQDLVRGSEKLFF. In DNA form, the CDR3 reads TGTGCCAGCAGCCAAGATCTCGTCAGGGGAAGTGAAAAACTGTTTTTT.

This chain connects TRBV20-1 to TRBJ2-3; 8 positions match TRBD1. The CDR3 totals 15 residues. Germline V gene data show CDR1 as DFQATT and CDR2 as SNEGSKA (reference sequence). V shed 4 bases, J shed 3 bases, and the junction held 9 bases outside the gene matches. For the CDR3, the DNA is TGCAGTGCTAACGGACAGGGCGAAGGGACAGATACGCAGTATTTT. It is translated as CSANGQGEGTDTQYF.

This clonotype was observed at least ten times. The chain combines TRBV27 with TRBJ2-7; possibly TRBD1 for D (6 bases). CDR1 is MNHEY, CDR2 SMNVEV, per germline (reference sequence). CDR3 length: 13 residues. V lost 4 bases and J lost 0, with 7 bases in between. CDR3 DNA sequence: TGTGCCAGCAGTTCAGGGGCCTCCTACGAGCAGTACTTC. It specifies CASSSGASYEQYF.